A single sample is the source of the 12 T cell receptor beta chains below, sequenced in a study of T cell clonality in common variable immunodeficiency. Produced via immunoSEQ multiplex PCR; TCRdb's table is partial and in-frame only. Sampling found some 60,000 clones, none seen once. Specimen: peripheral blood mononuclear cells. The receptors here all came from a person between 18 and 70 years old in good health.

This clone was recorded many times. The read falls 3 residues short of the CDR3 end, and the missing part is taken from the germline J gene. The rearrangement joins TRBV5-1 to TRBJ1-1, with 7 bases aligning to TRBD1. The CDR3 has 13 residues. V was clipped by 4 bases and J by 4 bases; unmatched bases: 4. Germline V gene data show CDR1 as SGHRS and CDR2 as YFSETQ. The sequenced CDR3 bases are TGCGCCAGCAGCACCCGACAGGGCACTGAA. Translating it yields CASSTRQGTE. The entire CDR3 protein reads CASSTRQGTEAFF.

Remarks on this clone: Read sequence stops 3 residues before the CDR3 end, and the germline J gene provides the missing end. The chain joins TRBV2 to TRBJ1-4; tentatively, D is TRBD1 (5 bases). This CDR3 comprises 15 residues. Germline V gene sequence: CDR1 SNHLY, CDR2 FYNNEI. Trimming pared 4 bases from V and 4 bases from J, leaving 13 bases between. Partial CDR3 DNA: TGTGCCAGCAGTGGCAGGGTGGGGATTAATGAAAAA. It specifies CASSGRVGINEK. The whole CDR3 is CASSGRVGINEKLFF.

This clone was found many times. From the germline J gene comes the end of the CDR3, since the read stops 3 residues before it. This sequence joins TRBV7-2 and TRBJ2-2, with unresolved D. V lost 5 bases and J lost 1, with 5 bases in between. Germline V lookup: CDR1 SGHTA, CDR2 FQGNSA. The CDR3 has 13 residues. The DNA read from the CDR3 is TGTGCCAGCAGCCCAAAGAACACCGGGGAG. It encodes CASSPKNTGE. Given in full, the CDR3 is CASSPKNTGELFF.

There are many counts of this clone. Read data end 3 residues before the CDR3 end; the end is taken from the germline J gene. This chain connects TRBV5-1 to TRBJ2-1; possible D gene TRBD1, 5 bases. CDR1 is SGHRS and CDR2 is YFSETQ in the germline V gene. The CDR3 has 13 amino acids. V lost 4 bases and J lost 8, with 13 bases in between. CDR3 amino acids: CASSIQGRDEQFF. The sequenced part of the CDR3 DNA is TGCGCCAGCAGCATTCAGGGTAGAGATGAG.

In its sample, this clone was seen many times. The read terminates 3 residues before the CDR3 end, so the remaining end is supplied by the germline J gene. The V call is TRBV28, the J call TRBJ1-1, with 10 positions matching TRBD1. The CDR3 sequence is 15 residues long. After removal of 1 base from V and 4 bases from J, the junction contained 3 bases not matched to a gene. Germline lookup yields CDR1 MDHEN and CDR2 SYDVKM. The CDR3 loop is CASSLLGTGATEAFF. The CDR3 bases that were read are TGTGCCAGCAGTTTATTAGGGACAGGGGCCACTGAA.

This clone came up many times. Read data end 3 residues before the CDR3 end; the end is taken from the germline J gene. The chain combines TRBV30 with TRBJ2-7, with 8 positions matching TRBD1. CDR1 and CDR2 (germline): GTSNPN, SVGIG (reference sequence). With V trimmed by 5 bases and J by 0 bases, 6 bases remained unmatched. The CDR3 is 14 amino acids. CDR3 in amino acids: CAWDRGGSSYEQYF. CDR3 bases read: TGTGCCTGGGACAGGGGAGGTAGCTCCTACGAG.

The sample holds a few counts of this clone. The read gets to within 3 residues of the CDR3 end, and the germline J gene fills in the rest. The genes are TRBV20-1 and TRBJ2-7, with 11 positions matching TRBD2. Unmatched junction bases numbered 7, after V lost 3 bases and J lost 6 bases. The CDR3 consists of 14 residues. The germline gives CDR1 DFQATT, CDR2 SNEGSKA (reference sequence). CDR3 DNA (partial): TGCAGTGCTAGCATAGCGGGAGGGCGTCGCGAG. The encoded protein is CSASIAGGRRE. The entire CDR3 protein is CSASIAGGRREQYF.

At least ten counts were recorded for this clone. With the read ending 3 residues before the CDR3 end, the germline J gene is used to fill in that end. The rearrangement joins TRBV10-3 to TRBJ2-7; D might be TRBD2 (7 bases). Germline assignment: CDR1 ENHRY and CDR2 SYGVKD. Trimming took off 0 bases at V and 6 bases at J, with 9 bases between the two ends. The CDR3 loop spans 13 amino acids. Incomplete CDR3 DNA: TGTGCCATCAGTGAGTCGAGGGGGGGCGAG. Encoded protein: CAISESRGGE. The whole CDR3 region reads CAISESRGGEQYF.

This clone was counted ten times or more. Read sequence stops 3 residues before the CDR3 end, and the germline J gene provides the missing end. The V call is TRBV14, the J call TRBJ2-1; TRBD2 matches at 14 bases. Germline V gene lookup returns CDR1 SGHDN and CDR2 FVKESK. The CDR3 contains 16 residues. V lost 1 base, J lost 8 bases, and 4 bases stayed unmatched. The CDR3 spells CASSQGLAGGMDEQFF. The CDR3 bases that were read are TGTGCCAGCAGCCAAGGACTAGCGGGAGGGATGGATGAG.

This clone occurred a few times. The observed sequence ends 3 residues before the CDR3 terminus, with the missing tail filled in from the germline J gene. The chain is built from TRBV20-1 and TRBJ2-7, with a tentative D call TRBD2 (5 bases). V shed 3 bases and J shed 4 bases, with 19 bases lying between them. The germline V gene has CDR1 DFQATT and CDR2 SNEGSKA (reference sequence). The CDR3 contains 15 residues. CDR3 residues: CSASRRAVGQYEQYF. CDR3 DNA (partial): TGCAGTGCTAGTCGGCGGGCTGTCGGTCAGTACGAG.

This clone came up many times. The CDR3 loop is CASSFGYEQYF. The sequenced part of the CDR3 DNA is TGTGCCAGCAGTTTCGGCTACGAG. The chain has TRBV28 and TRBJ2-7, with D uncertain. The CDR3 is cut off 3 residues early in the read; its end comes from the germline J gene. There are 11 residues in the CDR3. Germline V gene data show CDR1 as MDHEN and CDR2 as SYDVKM. V was trimmed by 3 bases and J by 3 bases, leaving 3 bases between them.

This clone was observed many times. With the read ending 3 residues before the CDR3 end, the germline J gene is used to fill in that end. The gene calls are TRBV20-1 and TRBJ2-7; a possible D gene is TRBD1 (6 bases). The germline V and J ends were trimmed by 7 bases and 3 bases, with 19 bases remaining between them. CDR1 and CDR2 (germline): DFQATT, SNEGSKA (reference sequence). The CDR3 covers 14 residues. The CDR3 loop is CSGVGPGDVYEQYF. The CDR3 DNA, read in part, is TGCAGTGGGGTCGGGCCAGGGGACGTCTACGAG.